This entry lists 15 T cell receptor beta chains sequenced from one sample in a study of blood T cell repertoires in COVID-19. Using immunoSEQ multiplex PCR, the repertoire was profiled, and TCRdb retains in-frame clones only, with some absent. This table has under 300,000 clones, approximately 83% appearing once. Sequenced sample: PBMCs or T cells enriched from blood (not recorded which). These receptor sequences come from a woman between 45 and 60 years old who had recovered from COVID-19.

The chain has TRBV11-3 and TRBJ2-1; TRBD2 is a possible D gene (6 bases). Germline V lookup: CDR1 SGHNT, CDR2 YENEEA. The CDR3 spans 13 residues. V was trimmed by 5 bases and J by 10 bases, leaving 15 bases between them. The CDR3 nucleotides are TGTGCCAGCAGCCTACCGGAGGGAGGCGAGCAGTTCTTC. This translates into CASSLPEGGEQFF.

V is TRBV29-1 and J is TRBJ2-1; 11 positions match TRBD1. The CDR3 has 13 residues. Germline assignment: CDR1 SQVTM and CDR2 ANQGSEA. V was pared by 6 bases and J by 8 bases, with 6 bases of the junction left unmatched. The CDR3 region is CSVNRDRGDEQFF. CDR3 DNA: TGCAGCGTCAACCGGGACAGGGGGGATGAGCAGTTCTTC.

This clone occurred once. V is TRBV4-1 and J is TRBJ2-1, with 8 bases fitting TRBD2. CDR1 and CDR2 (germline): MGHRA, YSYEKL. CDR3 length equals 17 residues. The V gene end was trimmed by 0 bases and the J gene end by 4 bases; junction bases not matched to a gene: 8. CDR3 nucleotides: TGCGCCAGCAGCCAAGAACCCCCGGGAGGGCCGTACAATGAGCAGTTCTTC. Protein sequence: CASSQEPPGGPYNEQFF.

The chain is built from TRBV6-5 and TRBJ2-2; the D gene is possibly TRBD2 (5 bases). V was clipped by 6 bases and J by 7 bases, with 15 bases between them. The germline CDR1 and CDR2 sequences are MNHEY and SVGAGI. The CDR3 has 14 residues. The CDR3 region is CASSQGGEVGELFF. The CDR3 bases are TGTGCCAGCAGCCAAGGAGGAGAGGTCGGGGAGCTGTTTTTT.

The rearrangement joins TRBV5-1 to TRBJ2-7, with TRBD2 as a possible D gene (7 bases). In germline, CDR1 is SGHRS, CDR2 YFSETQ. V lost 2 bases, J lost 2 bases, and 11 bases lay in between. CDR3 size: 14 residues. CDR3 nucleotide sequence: TGCGCCAGCAGCTTTGAGGGGGGGACCTACGAGCAGTACTTC. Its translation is CASSFEGGTYEQYF.

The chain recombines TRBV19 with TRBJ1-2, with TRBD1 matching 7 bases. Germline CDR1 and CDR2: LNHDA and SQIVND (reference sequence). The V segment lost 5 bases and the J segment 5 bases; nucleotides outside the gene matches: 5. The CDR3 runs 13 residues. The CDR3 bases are TGTGCCAGTAGTGCCTGGACAGGATATGGCTACACCTTC. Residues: CASSAWTGYGYTF.

The DNA of the CDR3 is TGTGCCAGTCCATTCATAGCGGAACACAAAAACATTCAGTACTTC. It is translated as CASPFIAEHKNIQYF. The chain couples TRBV6-5 to TRBJ2-4, with D tentatively TRBD2 (6 bases). V lost 9 bases, J lost 3 bases, and 18 bases lay in between. Germline lookup yields CDR1 MNHEY and CDR2 SVGAGI. The CDR3 spans 15 residues.

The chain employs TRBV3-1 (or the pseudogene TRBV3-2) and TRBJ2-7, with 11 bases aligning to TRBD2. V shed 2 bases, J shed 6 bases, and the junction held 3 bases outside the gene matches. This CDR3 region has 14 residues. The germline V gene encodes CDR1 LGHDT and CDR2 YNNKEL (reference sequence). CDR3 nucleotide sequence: TGTGCCAGCAGCCAACTAGCGGGAGGATCCGAGCAGTACTTC. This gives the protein CASSQLAGGSEQYF.

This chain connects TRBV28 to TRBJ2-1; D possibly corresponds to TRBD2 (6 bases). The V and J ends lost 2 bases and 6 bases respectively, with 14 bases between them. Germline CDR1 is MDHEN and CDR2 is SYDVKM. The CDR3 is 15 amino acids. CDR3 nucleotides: TGTGCCAGCAGTTTAGGTCACATCGGGGGCAATGAGCAGTTCTTC. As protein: CASSLGHIGGNEQFF.

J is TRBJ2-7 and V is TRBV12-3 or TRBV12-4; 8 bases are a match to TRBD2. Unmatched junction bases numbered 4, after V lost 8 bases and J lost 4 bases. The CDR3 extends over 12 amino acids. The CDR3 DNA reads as TGTGCCAGCGGTCGGGGGGGGTACGAGCAGTACTTC. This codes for CASGRGGYEQYF.

CDR3 sequence reads: CASSLATNYGYTF. In DNA form, the CDR3 reads TGCGCCAGCAGCCTAGCAACTAACTATGGCTACACCTTC. The chain uses TRBV5-1 and TRBJ1-2; D gene uncertain. This CDR3 contains 13 residues. Germline CDR1 is SGHRS and CDR2 is YFSETQ. V was trimmed by 4 bases and J by 0 bases, leaving 7 bases between them.

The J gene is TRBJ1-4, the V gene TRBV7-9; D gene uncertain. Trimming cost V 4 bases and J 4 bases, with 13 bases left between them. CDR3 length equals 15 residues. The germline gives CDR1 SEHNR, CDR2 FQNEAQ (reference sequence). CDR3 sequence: CASSSTSVSNEKLFF. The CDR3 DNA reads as TGTGCCAGCAGCTCCACCTCCGTGAGTAATGAAAAACTGTTTTTT. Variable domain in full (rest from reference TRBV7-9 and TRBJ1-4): DTGVSQNPRHKITKRGQNVTFRCDPISEHNRLYWYRQTLGQGPEFLTYFQNEAQLEKSRLLSDRFSAERPKGSFSTLEIQRTEQGDSAMYLCASSSTSVSNEKLFFGSGTQLSVL.

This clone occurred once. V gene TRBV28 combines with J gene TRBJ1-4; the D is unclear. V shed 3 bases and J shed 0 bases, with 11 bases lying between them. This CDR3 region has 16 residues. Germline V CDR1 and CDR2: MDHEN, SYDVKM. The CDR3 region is CASSFSVHATNEKLFF. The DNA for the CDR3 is TGTGCCAGCAGTTTCAGCGTTCATGCAACTAATGAAAAACTGTTTTTT.

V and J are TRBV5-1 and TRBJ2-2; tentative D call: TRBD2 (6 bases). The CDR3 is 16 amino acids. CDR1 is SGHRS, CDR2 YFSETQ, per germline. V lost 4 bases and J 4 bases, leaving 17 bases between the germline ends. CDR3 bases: TGCGCCAGCAGCCTGGAGGGCAGCCGGGGCACCGGGGAGCTGTTTTTT. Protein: CASSLEGSRGTGELFF.

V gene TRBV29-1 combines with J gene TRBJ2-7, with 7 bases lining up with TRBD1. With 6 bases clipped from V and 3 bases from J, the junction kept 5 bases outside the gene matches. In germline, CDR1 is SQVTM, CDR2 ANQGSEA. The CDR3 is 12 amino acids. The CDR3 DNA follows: TGCAGCGTCACAGGGGCAAACTACGAGCAGTACTTC. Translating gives CSVTGANYEQYF.